This passage covers 15 T cell receptor beta chains from one sample sequenced in a study of T-cell reconstitution after alpha-beta-depleted transplantation in children. This sample's TCRbeta library carried unique molecular identifier barcodes. Via MiXCR, TCRdb re-called the PCR reads, giving one row per CDR3 protein. The sample has about 1,000,000 distinct CDR3 sequences; about 29% are singletons. Sequenced here: PBMCs, mostly from graft donor cells, sampled 360 days after TCRalphabeta/CD19-depleted stem cell transplant. Receptor source: a boy under two years old who had a stem cell transplant for SCID, so the T cells may come from the graft donor.

There are a few counts of this clonotype. The chain combines TRBV6-5 with TRBJ1-1; TRBD1 might be the D (6 bases). The CDR3 is made up of 14 amino acids. Trimming pared 4 bases from V and 0 bases from J, leaving 9 bases between. Germline V gene lookup returns CDR1 MNHEY and CDR2 SVGAGI. The CDR3, as DNA: TGTGCCAGCAGTTTGTGGGACATGAACACTGAAGCTTTCTTT. Translated: CASSLWDMNTEAFF.

In its sample, this clonotype was seen a few times. The gene calls are TRBV7-9 and TRBJ1-4, with TRBD1 matching over 9 bases. J gave up 7 bases and V 10 bases, and 19 bases lay outside the gene matches. Germline values: CDR1 SEHNR, CDR2 FQNEAQ (reference sequence). This CDR3 has 17 amino acids. CDR3: CATQGAGQGSKSEKLFF. The CDR3 DNA reads as TGTGCCACCCAGGGCGCGGGACAGGGTTCGAAGAGTGAAAAACTGTTTTTT.

The chain uses TRBV9 and TRBJ2-1; tentative D call: TRBD2 (5 bases). Germline V CDR1 and CDR2: SGDLS, YYNGEE. The CDR3 has 14 amino acids. V lost 2 bases, J lost 8 bases, and 14 bases lay in between. The CDR3 DNA is TGTGCCAGCAGCGTGGCATGGACTTCCGATGAGCAGTTCTTC. Amino acids: CASSVAWTSDEQFF.

This clonotype has more than one count but fewer than ten. The chain joins TRBV21-1 to TRBJ2-7; the table gives TRBD1 as D, unverified against the DNA. TRBV21-1 is a listed pseudogene. CDR3 size: 16 residues. The CDR3 bases are TGTGCCAGCAGCAAAAGGCGAACAGGGCGAATCTACGAGCAGTACTTC. Translation: CASSKRRTGRIYEQYF.

The chain couples TRBV3-1 to TRBJ2-6; D is undetermined. CDR3 length: 17 amino acids. Trimming stripped 2 bases from V and 0 bases from J, with 11 bases between. Germline V gene lookup returns CDR1 LGHDT and CDR2 YNNKEL (reference sequence). This chain's CDR3 is CASSQMGRSSGANVLTF. CDR3 coding DNA: TGTGCCAGCAGCCAAATGGGCAGAAGCTCTGGGGCCAACGTCCTGACTTTC.

The chain links TRBV5-6 to TRBJ1-2, with D hard to call. Trimming took 4 bases from V and 4 from J, leaving 17 bases between them. The CDR3 covers 15 residues. CDR1 and CDR2 from the germline V gene are SGHDT and YYEEEE. The CDR3 DNA sequence: TGTGCCAGCAGCCTCGTTACGCGACGGAGCTATGGCTACACCTTC. This encodes CASSLVTRRSYGYTF.

This clonotype was counted a few times. The V gene is TRBV20-1, the J gene TRBJ1-4; 10 bases align to TRBD1. The CDR3 length is 13 residues. V was clipped by 5 bases and J by 8 bases; unmatched bases: 5. Germline V gene sequence: CDR1 DFQATT, CDR2 SNEGSKA (reference sequence). The CDR3 region has the DNA TGCAGTGCTCGACAGGGGGCGCGGGAAAAACTGTTTTTT. Translated: CSARQGAREKLFF.

The chain couples TRBV7-2 to TRBJ2-7; 9 nucleotides match TRBD1. Germline CDR1 is SGHTA and CDR2 is FQGNSA. The CDR3 covers 15 residues. Germline trimming cut 3 bases from V and 9 bases from J; bases unmatched to any gene: 12. CDR3 protein: CASSFAGTGFAGQYF. The DNA for the CDR3 is TGTGCCAGCAGCTTTGCCGGGACAGGGTTTGCGGGGCAGTACTTC.

The rearrangement uses TRBV11-2 and TRBJ2-7; no definite D call. The germline V gene encodes CDR1 SGHAT and CDR2 FQNNGV. CDR3 size: 17 residues. The V end was cut by 1 base, the J end by 2 bases, with 18 bases between. The CDR3 region is CASSLGPKQTVPYEQYF. DNA of the CDR3: TGTGCCAGCAGCTTAGGTCCTAAACAGACGGTTCCCTACGAGCAGTACTTC.

This chain connects TRBV7-9 to TRBJ2-1; D is possibly TRBD1 (6 bases). This CDR3 contains 14 residues. The germline gives CDR1 SEHNR, CDR2 FQNEAQ (reference sequence). V lost 5 bases to trimming and J lost 4 bases, with 12 bases between them. CDR3 bases: TGTGCCAGCAGCACCCGTGGACAGTACAATGAGCAGTTCTTC. It specifies CASSTRGQYNEQFF.

The chain joins TRBV12-3 or TRBV12-4 to TRBJ2-3; 8 positions agree with TRBD2. This CDR3 has 15 amino acids. With V trimmed by 5 bases and J by 0 bases, 4 bases remained unmatched. DNA of the CDR3: TGTGCCAGCAGTCGGGAGCGGGGGAGCACAGATACGCAGTATTTT. It specifies CASSRERGSTDTQYF.

This clonotype was counted at least ten times. The chain is built from TRBV4-3 and TRBJ2-1, with 12 nucleotides matching TRBD2. The germline V gene encodes CDR1 LGHNA and CDR2 YSLEER. Trimming cost V 4 bases and J 4 bases; bases outside gene matches: 5. The CDR3 runs 16 residues. CDR3 nucleotides: TGCGCCAGCAGCCGAATTCTAGCGGGGGGGTACAATGAGCAGTTCTTC. Amino acid sequence: CASSRILAGGYNEQFF.

In its sample, this clonotype was seen a few times. The rearrangement joins TRBV6-1 to TRBJ2-1, with D possibly being TRBD1 (6 bases). V was shortened by 6 bases and J by 2 bases, with 14 bases between the two germline ends. CDR3 size: 15 residues. The germline V gene encodes CDR1 MNHNS and CDR2 SASEGT. The CDR3 is CASRRDGTPYNEQFF. The DNA for the CDR3 is TGTGCCAGCAGAAGAGACGGGACACCCTACAATGAGCAGTTCTTC.

This clonotype was found a few times. The chain recombines TRBV12-3 or TRBV12-4 with TRBJ2-1; D is unresolved. The CDR3 totals 14 residues. V was trimmed by 6 bases and J by 10 bases, leaving 19 bases between them. CDR3: CASSLGVAPREQFF. CDR3 bases: TGTGCCAGCAGCCTGGGCGTGGCCCCACGGGAGCAGTTCTTC.

This clonotype has more than one count but fewer than ten. This chain links TRBV12-3 or TRBV12-4 with TRBJ2-7; D is uncertain. CDR3 length: 12 amino acids. V dropped 1 base and J dropped 6 bases, with 7 bases sitting between them. In DNA form, the CDR3 reads TGTGCCAGCAGTTTAGGGCCGTTCGAGCAGTACTTC. It codes for CASSLGPFEQYF.